The rows below give T cell receptor beta chains drawn from one sample of a study of cytomegalovirus exposure and HLA in healthy donors. Sequenced by immunoSEQ multiplex PCR; TCRdb stores in-frame clones only, minus some. The table shows about 21,000 clones, with around 82% occurring only once. Material: PBMCs. The source of these receptors is a man in his sixties in good health and CMV-seronegative. Each CDR3 is given with its conserved first and last residue. Each record gives: D gene, V gene, J gene, clone size, CDR3 DNA, CDR3 protein. D genes are given only for firm matches. Only part of the rows carry a size: once, few, many, or a class if the clone is expanded.

>.|TRBV7-9|TRBJ1-1|.
TGTTCCAGCAGCTTAGACGGGGGGAGCACTGAAGCTTTCTTT
CSSSLDGGSTEAFF
>.|TRBV11-3|TRBJ2-7|.
TGTGCCAGCAGCCCCGGATCCCGGGAAGTTGAGCAGTACTTC
CASSPGSREVEQYF
>.|TRBV5-5|TRBJ2-3|.
TGTGCCAGCAGCACCCGACAGGATGCTAGCACAGATACGCAGTATTTT
CASSTRQDASTDTQYF
>.|TRBV18|TRBJ1-3|.
TGTGCCAGCTCACCCGACGGAGGGGCCGGAAACACCATATATTTT
CASSPDGGAGNTIYF
>.|TRBV5-1|TRBJ2-3|.
TGCGCCAGCCGCTGGGGGCGGCCTGTGCGAGTCACAGATACGCAGTATTTT
CASRWGRPVRVTDTQYF
>TRBD2|TRBV11-2|TRBJ2-1|once
TGTGCCAGCAGCCCTGGTAGCGGGGGCGCGGGTCTTTTCAGCGAGCAGTTCTTC
CASSPGSGGAGLFSEQFF
>TRBD2|TRBV7-2|TRBJ2-7|once
TGTGCCAGCAGCAAACCGTTCCTCACTAGCGGGAACTCCTACGAGCAGTACTTC
CASSKPFLTSGNSYEQYF
>TRBD1|TRBV7-9|TRBJ2-2|.
TGTGCCAGCAGCTCGTTCCATCAGGGGGCTTTCTTAGACACCGGGGAGCTGTTTTTT
CASSSFHQGAFLDTGELFF
>TRBD1|TRBV6-1|TRBJ1-5|.
TGTGCCAGCAGTGAAGAGGGGGCTCCCAATCAGCCCCAGCATTTT
CASSEEGAPNQPQHF
>TRBD1|TRBV5-1|TRBJ2-3|.
TGCGCCAGCAGCCCGGGCAGACCCGGACAGGTCCTTAGCACAGATACGCAGTATTTT
CASSPGRPGQVLSTDTQYF
>.|TRBV7-9|TRBJ1-3|.
TGTTCCAGCAGGAAGACGGGGGATGGAAACACCATATATTTT
CSSRKTGDGNTIYF
>TRBD1|TRBV2|TRBJ1-1|few
TGTGCCAGCAGTGAGGACAGGGGCTTGGAAGCTTTCTTT
CASSEDRGLEAFF
>TRBD2|TRBV11-3|TRBJ2-2|.
TGTGCCAGCAGTCTAGCGGGAGTAGCGAACACCGGGGAGCTGTTTTTT
CASSLAGVANTGELFF
>.|TRBV19|TRBJ2-7|once
TGTGCCAGTAGTATAGTAAGGGGTGCAACCTACGAGCAGTACTTC
CASSIVRGATYEQYF
>.|TRBV5-1|TRBJ2-1|.
TGCGCCAGCAGCTTGGCCGCAGTGTACTCCTACAATGAGCAGTTCTTC
CASSLAAVYSYNEQFF
>TRBD1|TRBV28|TRBJ1-3|.
TGTGCCAGCAGATCAGGGGGCGCAGGGGAAAACACCATATATTTT
CASRSGGAGENTIYF
>.|TRBV4-1|TRBJ2-2|.
TGCGCCAGCAGCCAAGAAGGTCAGCTAGGCACCGGGGAGCTGTTTTTT
CASSQEGQLGTGELFF
>TRBD2|TRBV7-9|TRBJ2-1|.
TGTGCCAGCAGGCAGGGACTAGCGGGAAGGGTAGTGCGTAATGAGCAGTTCTTC
CASRQGLAGRVVRNEQFF
>.|TRBV11-3|TRBJ2-3|.
TGTGCCAGCAGCCCTTTTGGTGGGCATAGCACAGATACGCAGTATTTT
CASSPFGGHSTDTQYF
>.|TRBV6-4|TRBJ2-2|.
TGTGCCAGCAGTGACTCATTGGGGGCAGGCACCGGGGAGCTGTTTTTT
CASSDSLGAGTGELFF
>.|TRBV5-5|TRBJ2-2|.
TGTGCCAGCAGCTTTCTGGGCTCCACCGGGGAGCTGTTTTTT
CASSFLGSTGELFF
>.|TRBV5-1|TRBJ2-1|few
TGCGCCAGCAGCTTAGCAGGGGGGTTCTCCTACAATGAGCAGTTCTTC
CASSLAGGFSYNEQFF
>TRBD1|TRBV6-1|TRBJ2-7|.
TGTGCCAGCAGTGGAGGGGGGACAGGGGGCGGTCAAAACGAGCAGTACTTC
CASSGGGTGGGQNEQYF
>TRBD1|TRBV6-5|TRBJ1-2|.
TGTGCCAGCAGTTACGGCGACAGGGCCAACTATGGCTACACCTTC
CASSYGDRANYGYTF
>TRBD1|TRBV4-1|TRBJ1-2|.
TGCGCCAGCAGCGGGGACAGCAAGGGTTATGGCTACACCTTC
CASSGDSKGYGYTF
>.|TRBV4-1|TRBJ2-7|.
TGCGCCAGCAGCCAAGATGGGGCGGTAAACTACGAGCAGTACTTC
CASSQDGAVNYEQYF
>.|TRBV9|TRBJ1-2|.
TGTGCCAGCAGCCCGGGGGTTAGGGCCGAAGGGGATGGCTACACCTTC
CASSPGVRAEGDGYTF
>TRBD2|TRBV19|TRBJ2-1|.
TGTGCCAGTAGTACCGGGACTAGCGAGCAGTTCTTC
CASSTGTSEQFF
>.|TRBV2|TRBJ2-5|once
TGTGCCAGCAGAGTCGACGGGTACCAAGAGACCCAGTACTTC
CASRVDGYQETQYF
>TRBD1|TRBV7-2|TRBJ1-5|.
TGTGCCAGCAGCACAGGGGGCAGGCAGCCCCAGCATTTT
CASSTGGRQPQHF
>TRBD1|TRBV15|TRBJ1-2|once
TGTGCCACCAGCCCCCGGGACAGGGGTTCTAACTATGGCTACACCTTC
CATSPRDRGSNYGYTF
>.|TRBV6-6|TRBJ1-1|.
TGTGCCAGCAACCCGGGAGCCACGGCTTTCTTT
CASNPGATAFF
>.|TRBV6-1|TRBJ2-3|.
TGTGCCAGCACCCGCGGCGGGACCGCAGATACGCAGTATTTT
CASTRGGTADTQYF